The present entry profiles one TCR beta chain with its context. Its antigen is still unknown. CDR3 and TCR beta VDJ profiling relied on a genomic DNA template. TCRdb re-derived calls from the reads in MiXCR, one entry per CDR3 protein. The sample lists roughly 50,000 distinct CDR3 sequences, about 73% seen once, with around 31% in the top ten. The data derive from a study of CD8+CD57+ T cells in acquired aplastic anemia. Study-wide results and caveats: Shared by patients and controls, approximately 28 CD8+ CDR3s were abundant in patients. Patients and controls were not found to differ significantly in CD8+ Simpson's diversity.

The CDR3 totals 15 residues. Looked up from germline, CDR1 is MGHDK and CDR2 is SYGVNS. After removal of 4 bases from V and 3 bases from J, the junction contained 8 bases not matched to a gene. The origin of this receptor is a human donor in good health, serving as a control. The sequenced sample was sorted CD4+, CD8+, or CD8+CD57+ T cells (not recorded which) from PBMCs. V gene TRBV25-1 combines with J gene TRBJ2-7; the match to TRBD1 covers 8 bases. The DNA for the CDR3 is TGTGCCAGCAGTGGGGGTGGGACAGGTCGCTACGAGCAGTACTTC. Its translation is CASSGGGTGRYEQYF.